The 18 T cell receptor beta chains listed next were all sequenced from one sample in a study of blood T cell repertoires in COVID-19. Sequencing used immunoSEQ multiplex PCR; TCRdb keeps in-frame clones, though not all of them. This table has about 14,000 clones, more than 65% appearing once. Sequencing was done on a sample of peripheral blood. These receptors came from a woman aged 45-60 years with active or convalescent COVID-19.

The chain has TRBV24-1 and TRBJ2-7; weak D call: TRBD1 (5 bases). Deletions cut 0 bases from V and 12 bases from J, with 11 bases between. The germline V gene encodes CDR1 KGHDR and CDR2 SFDVKD. The CDR3 is made up of 12 amino acids. CDR3 amino acids: CATSDLVKGRYF. In DNA, the CDR3 is TGTGCCACCAGTGATTTGGTAAAGGGGCGGTACTTC.

The V call is TRBV3-1 (or the pseudogene TRBV3-2), the J call TRBJ1-4, with 10 nucleotides matching TRBD1. Germline V lookup: CDR1 LGHDT, CDR2 YNNKEL (reference sequence). The CDR3 is 14 amino acids. Germline trimming cut 4 bases from V and 6 bases from J; bases unmatched to any gene: 2. The CDR3 sequence: CASSRGTGDEKLFF. CDR3 in DNA: TGTGCCAGCAGCCGAGGGACAGGGGATGAAAAACTGTTTTTT.

This rearrangement joins TRBV27 to TRBJ2-7, with 14 bases identical to TRBD2. Germline loops: CDR1 MNHEY, CDR2 SMNVEV (reference sequence). Unmatched junction bases numbered 10, after V lost 5 bases and J lost 7 bases. This CDR3 region has 16 residues. CDR3 nucleotide sequence: TGTGCCAGCAGTCCGGGACTAGCGGGGGCCTGGTGGGAGCAGTACTTC. Amino acid sequence: CASSPGLAGAWWEQYF.

The rearrangement joins TRBV19 to TRBJ1-2, with D possibly TRBD1 on 5 matching bases. V shed 0 bases and J shed 7 bases, with 12 bases lying between them. CDR1 LNHDA and CDR2 SQIVND come from the germline V gene (reference sequence). The CDR3 has 14 residues. The CDR3 DNA reads TGTGCCAGTAGTATAGATCTCGGGGGTGTTGGCTACACCTTC. Its protein is CASSIDLGGVGYTF.

The chain couples TRBV2 to TRBJ2-1, with 8 bases aligning to TRBD2. CDR3 length equals 11 residues. Germline trimming cut 5 bases from V and 11 bases from J; bases unmatched to any gene: 2. Germline assignment: CDR1 SNHLY and CDR2 FYNNEI. As DNA, the CDR3 is TGTGCCAGCAGTAGGACTAGCAAGCAGTTCTTC. Protein: CASSRTSKQFF.

This chain links TRBV10-1 with TRBJ2-2, with TRBD2 matching 8 bases. This CDR3 is built from 15 residues. CDR1 WNHNN and CDR2 SYGVQD come from the germline V gene (reference sequence). V dropped 6 bases and J dropped 1; count of bases not matched to a gene: 4. CDR3 in amino acids: CASRASGGNTGELFF. DNA for the CDR3: TGCGCCAGCAGGGCGAGCGGGGGGAACACCGGGGAGCTGTTTTTT.

This clone is judged medium-sized. The chain combines TRBV19 with TRBJ1-5; D unresolved. The V gene's germline CDR1 is LNHDA and CDR2 SQIVND (reference sequence). There are 13 residues in the CDR3. V was cut by 6 bases and J by 6 bases, with 12 bases left in between. CDR3 in amino acids: CASSPGGGQPQHF. The CDR3 nucleotides are TGTGCCAGTAGCCCAGGAGGTGGTCAGCCCCAGCATTTT.

The rearrangement uses TRBV27 and TRBJ2-1, with 13 nucleotides matching TRBD2. With 3 bases clipped from V and 10 bases from J, the junction kept 6 bases outside the gene matches. Germline CDR1 and CDR2: MNHEY and SMNVEV (reference sequence). This CDR3 region has 15 residues. The DNA for the CDR3 is TGTGCCAGCAGTTTTAGACTAGCGGGGGGACGGGAGCAGTTCTTC. Translated, it gives CASSFRLAGGREQFF.

This chain joins TRBV25-1 and TRBJ1-2, with 7 bases fitting TRBD1. CDR3 length equals 12 residues. CDR1 is MGHDK, CDR2 SYGVNS, per germline. Trimming at V came to 3 bases and at J to 5 bases, leaving 0 bases not matched to a gene. CDR3 residues: CASSETGYGYTF. As DNA, the CDR3 is TGTGCCAGCAGTGAGACAGGGTATGGCTACACCTTC.

The V gene is TRBV28, the J gene TRBJ2-7; the D is unclear. The CDR3 contains 14 residues. V lost 6 bases and J 2 bases, leaving 14 bases between the germline ends. The germline V gene has CDR1 MDHEN and CDR2 SYDVKM. The CDR3 DNA sequence: TGTGCCAGCAGCCAGGAAACCAAACCCTACGAGCAGTACTTC. It specifies CASSQETKPYEQYF.

CDR3 residues: CASSPRSGTNEKLFF. In DNA form, the CDR3 reads TGTGCCAGCTCACCACGGTCAGGGACTAATGAAAAACTGTTTTTT. The chain has TRBV18 and TRBJ1-4; D may be TRBD1 (5 bases). Trimming left V 1 base short and J 2 bases short, with 8 bases between. The CDR3 has 15 residues. Germline V gene sequence: CDR1 KGHSH, CDR2 LQKENI.

The chain is built from TRBV7-6 and TRBJ1-1, with 7 bases identical to TRBD1. The germline V gene has CDR1 SGHVS and CDR2 FNYEAQ. With 2 bases clipped from V and 3 bases from J, the junction kept 6 bases outside the gene matches. The CDR3 sequence is 15 residues long. CDR3 bases: TGTGCCAGCAGCTTAAGAGGACAGGTCGACACTGAAGCTTTCTTT. It encodes CASSLRGQVDTEAFF.

The V gene is TRBV7-9, the J gene TRBJ2-2, with 8 bases aligning to TRBD1. CDR1 and CDR2 (germline): SEHNR, FQNEAQ (reference sequence). Trimming at V came to 10 bases and at J to 5 bases, leaving 9 bases not matched to a gene. The CDR3 runs 14 residues. In nucleotides, the CDR3 is TGTGCCACCACTATCGGACAGGGAACCGGGGAGCTGTTTTTT. Amino acid sequence: CATTIGQGTGELFF. The whole variable domain, remainder taken from reference TRBV7-9 and TRBJ2-2, is DTGVSQNPRHKITKRGQNVTFRCDPISEHNRLYWYRQTLGQGPEFLTYFQNEAQLEKSRLLSDRFSAERPKGSFSTLEIQRTEQGDSAMYLCATTIGQGTGELFFGEGSRLTVL.

The genes are TRBV19 and TRBJ2-6; D is possibly TRBD1 (6 bases). V was shortened by 4 bases and J by 0 bases, with 19 bases between the two germline ends. The CDR3 is made up of 19 amino acids. Germline V gene lookup returns CDR1 LNHDA and CDR2 SQIVND (reference sequence). The CDR3 DNA reads TGTGCCAGTAGTAACCTCTCGGGACACCTGTACTCTGGGGCCAACGTCCTGACTTTC. It specifies CASSNLSGHLYSGANVLTF.

The J gene is TRBJ1-1, the V gene TRBV30; the D gene is possibly TRBD1 (5 bases). Germline V lookup: CDR1 GTSNPN, CDR2 SVGIG (reference sequence). With 5 bases removed from V and 12 bases from J, the gap between germline ends came to 19 bases. The CDR3 extends over 12 amino acids. CDR3 amino acids: CAWVSVRQSPFF. In DNA, the CDR3 is TGTGCCTGGGTCTCAGTAAGACAGTCACCTTTCTTT.

V usage is TRBV11-2 and J usage is TRBJ1-6; D is perhaps TRBD1 (6 bases). This CDR3 is built from 15 residues. Germline V gives CDR1 SGHAT, CDR2 FQNNGV. V was pared by 1 base and J by 7 bases, with 11 bases between. This chain's CDR3 is CASSLVQGINSPLHF. The CDR3 region has the DNA TGTGCCAGCAGCTTAGTGCAGGGGATAAATTCACCCCTCCACTTT.

This rearrangement joins TRBV19 to TRBJ2-5; 9 nucleotides align to TRBD1. The CDR3 runs to 15 residues. The germline V gene encodes CDR1 LNHDA and CDR2 SQIVND (reference sequence). After removal of 4 bases from V and 5 bases from J, the junction contained 8 bases not matched to a gene. The CDR3 DNA is TGTGCCAGTAGTAAGGACAGGGGAGCAGGGGAGACCCAGTACTTC. Encoded protein: CASSKDRGAGETQYF. Full variable domain (outside the CDR3, taken from reference TRBV19 and TRBJ2-5): DGGITQSPKYLFRKEGQNVTLSCEQNLNHDAMYWYRQDPGQGLRLIYYSQIVNDFQKGDIAEGYSVSREKKESFPLTVTSAQKNPTAFYLCASSKDRGAGETQYFGPGTRLLVL.

V is TRBV7-8 and J is TRBJ2-7; tentative D call: TRBD1 (6 bases). The CDR3 length is 13 residues. V gave up 2 bases and J gave up 3 bases, with 8 bases separating them. Germline values: CDR1 SGHVS, CDR2 FQNEAQ. The CDR3 nucleotides are TGTGCCAGCAGCTTACAACAGGGCTACGAGCAGTACTTC. Encoded protein: CASSLQQGYEQYF. Combining the CDR3 with reference TRBV7-8 and TRBJ2-7 gives the whole variable domain GAGVSQSPRYKVAKRGQDVALRCDPISGHVSLFWYQQALGQGPEFLTYFQNEAQLDKSGLPSDRFFAERPEGSVSTLKIQRTQQEDSAVYLCASSLQQGYEQYFGPGTRLTVT.